These 12 T cell receptor beta chains were all obtained from the same sample, sequenced in a study of OX40 agonist ivuxolimab in advanced cancers. Clones were sequenced by immunoSEQ multiplex PCR, and TCRdb holds only the in-frame ones, with some missing. Here the sample spans fewer than 90,000 clones, 87% being singletons. The sample consisted of CD4+ or CD8+ T cells sorted from blood, taken in a trial of the OX40 agonist ivuxolimab. These receptors all stem from an adult with an advanced solid tumor such as melanoma, head and neck, liver or kidney cancer.

V and J are TRBV19 and TRBJ2-2; D ambiguous. The CDR3 is made up of 15 amino acids. Germline lookup yields CDR1 LNHDA and CDR2 SQIVND (reference sequence). Trimming pared 5 bases from V and 1 base from J, leaving 11 bases between. CDR3 in amino acids: CASSLRSQNTGELFF. CDR3 sequence (DNA): TGTGCCAGTAGTCTTCGGAGCCAGAACACCGGGGAGCTGTTTTTT.

This clone was seen a few times. The chain employs TRBV10-1 and TRBJ2-1, with D unresolved. From germline, CDR1 is WNHNN and CDR2 SYGVQD (reference sequence). V gave up 3 bases and J gave up 5 bases, with 8 bases separating them. This CDR3 contains 13 residues. CDR3 sequence (DNA): TGCGCCAGCAGTGAATTGACGAACAATGAGCAGTTCTTC. Protein: CASSELTNNEQFF.

Regarding this clone: One end of the junction is discordant with germline, which a read error may explain. The J gene is TRBJ1-1, the V gene TRBV5-4, with D perhaps matching TRBD1 (5 bases). Per the germline V gene, CDR1 is SGHNT and CDR2 is YYREEE (reference sequence). CDR3 length: 15 residues. Written as DNA, the CDR3 is TGCGCCAGCAGCCAAGATGAGGTAAGGGGCACTGAAGCTTTCTTT. This sequence encodes CASSQDEVRGTEAFF. The full variable domain, completed using reference TRBV5-4 and TRBJ1-1, is ETGVTQSPTHLIKTRGQQVTLRCSSQSGHNTVSWYQQALGQGPQFIFQYYREEENGRGNFPPRFSGLQFPNYSSELNVNALELDDSALYLCASSQDEVRGTEAFFGQGTRLTVV.

The chain uses TRBV5-4 and TRBJ2-5; 11 nucleotides match TRBD2. There are 15 residues in the CDR3. V was pared by 0 bases and J by 2 bases, with 0 bases of the junction left unmatched. Germline CDR1 reads SGHNT; CDR2 reads YYREEE (reference sequence). CDR3 nucleotides: TGTGCCAGCAGCTTGGGACTAGCGGGACAAGAGACCCAGTACTTC. Encoded protein: CASSLGLAGQETQYF.

This rearrangement joins TRBV2 to TRBJ2-4, with 10 nucleotides matching TRBD2. This CDR3 contains 15 residues. From germline, CDR1 is SNHLY and CDR2 FYNNEI. Trimming took 7 bases from V and 5 from J; bases not matched to a gene: 8. CDR3 residues: CASTRAGGTQNIQYF. The CDR3 DNA reads TGTGCCAGCACAAGAGCGGGAGGGACTCAAAACATTCAGTACTTC.

This clone was counted only a few times. The V gene is TRBV4-1, the J gene TRBJ2-3; no reliable D call. Germline V gene lookup returns CDR1 MGHRA and CDR2 YSYEKL. The CDR3 has 15 amino acids. V lost 0 bases and J 0 bases, leaving 7 bases between the germline ends. CDR3 coding DNA: TGCGCCAGCAGCCAAGATCAGTTAAGCACAGATACGCAGTATTTT. This sequence encodes CASSQDQLSTDTQYF.

V and J are TRBV6-1 and TRBJ1-2, with a possible D match to TRBD1 (5 bases). In germline, CDR1 is MNHNS, CDR2 SASEGT. The ends were cut back, 5 bases at V and 5 bases at J, with 12 bases in the middle. This CDR3 is built from 13 residues. Here the CDR3 DNA reads TGTGCCAGCAGTTCTATGGGACTTTATGGCTACACCTTC. It is translated as CASSSMGLYGYTF.

The CDR3 loop is CASSPRLAGSRTQYF. DNA of the CDR3: TGTGCCAGCAGCCCCCGACTAGCGGGGTCACGGACCCAGTACTTC. This rearrangement joins TRBV7-2 to TRBJ2-5; 11 bases are a match to TRBD2. The CDR3 extends over 15 amino acids. Germline CDR1 and CDR2: SGHTA and FQGNSA. Germline trimming cut 5 bases from V and 7 bases from J; bases unmatched to any gene: 9.

This chain uses TRBV5-1 with TRBJ1-1; D may be TRBD1 (5 bases). The V gene lost 0 bases and the J gene lost 4 bases, with 10 bases spanning the gap. CDR3 length: 14 residues. Germline V gene data show CDR1 as SGHRS and CDR2 as YFSETQ. The CDR3 spells CASSLERGTTEAFF. CDR3 coding DNA: TGCGCCAGCAGCTTGGAACGGGGGACCACTGAAGCTTTCTTT.

The chain combines TRBV27 with TRBJ2-2; a weak D match, TRBD2 (5 bases). CDR1 is MNHEY and CDR2 is SMNVEV in the germline V gene (reference sequence). The CDR3 is 16 residues long. Between the trimmed V and J ends, which lost 0 bases and 9 bases, there was a span of 17 bases. The CDR3 DNA reads as TGTGCCAGCAGTTTATCACTGGCTAGCTCCTACCGGGAGCTGTTTTTT. Its protein is CASSLSLASSYRELFF.

The chain combines TRBV29-1 with TRBJ1-1; D is unclear. The CDR3 is made up of 14 amino acids. The germline V and J ends were trimmed by 4 bases and 1 base, with 13 bases remaining between them. Germline CDR1 and CDR2: SQVTM and ANQGSEA. Here the CDR3 reads CSVGALTANTEAFF. CDR3 nucleotide sequence: TGCAGCGTTGGGGCGTTAACGGCGAACACTGAAGCTTTCTTT.

This chain links TRBV10-3 with TRBJ1-2; D perhaps matches TRBD1 (6 bases). Germline loops: CDR1 ENHRY, CDR2 SYGVKD. CDR3 length: 15 residues. Trimming cost V 7 bases and J 0 bases, with 15 bases left between them. The DNA of the CDR3 is TGTGCCATCAAGCGAAGGACAGAGACTAACTATGGCTACACCTTC. This gives the protein CAIKRRTETNYGYTF.